One and the same sample provided the 16 T cell receptor beta chains below, sequenced in a study of blood T cell repertoires in COVID-19. Method: immunoSEQ multiplex PCR; TCRdb's copy keeps in-frame clones and lacks some. The sample lists over 300,000 clones, approximately 88% seen once, with 1% to 1.5% in the top ten. The sequencing input was peripheral blood. The receptors were gathered from a man aged 35 to 55 with acute or convalescent COVID-19.

The chain carries TRBV11-2 and TRBJ1-6, with a tentative D call TRBD1 (6 bases). CDR1 and CDR2 from the germline V gene are SGHAT and FQNNGV. V gave up 5 bases and J gave up 2 bases, with 13 bases separating them. The CDR3 loop spans 16 amino acids. The chain's CDR3 is CASSVIQGPYNSPLHF. The CDR3 DNA reads TGTGCCAGCAGCGTCATACAGGGTCCCTATAATTCACCCCTCCACTTT.

The chain carries TRBV13 and TRBJ2-5; D perhaps matches TRBD2 (6 bases). Germline V gives CDR1 PRHDT, CDR2 FYEKMQ (reference sequence). This CDR3 spans 17 amino acids. The ends were cut back, 2 bases at V and 0 bases at J, with 16 bases in the middle. CDR3 amino acids: CASSLSRGNLYQETQYF. CDR3 coding DNA: TGTGCCAGCAGCTTATCCCGGGGGAATTTGTACCAAGAGACCCAGTACTTC.

V gene TRBV19 combines with J gene TRBJ1-1; the D is unclear. The V gene's germline CDR1 is LNHDA and CDR2 SQIVND (reference sequence). V lost 7 bases and J 6 bases, leaving 18 bases between the germline ends. This CDR3 comprises 14 residues. The CDR3 sequence is CASKLGREPAEAFF. The CDR3 nucleotides read TGTGCCAGTAAACTTGGGAGGGAACCGGCTGAAGCTTTCTTT.

V gene TRBV7-9 combines with J gene TRBJ1-1; 7 bases are shared with TRBD1. After removal of 7 bases from V and 5 bases from J, the junction contained 7 bases not matched to a gene. The CDR3 spans 13 residues. Germline CDR1 is SEHNR and CDR2 is FQNEAQ (reference sequence). This CDR3 reads CASNEGGGTEAFF. CDR3 DNA: TGTGCCAGCAACGAAGGGGGCGGGACTGAAGCTTTCTTT.

The chain has TRBV2 and TRBJ1-1, with a tentative D call TRBD1 (6 bases). This CDR3 comprises 12 residues. CDR1 and CDR2 (germline): SNHLY, FYNNEI. V lost 8 bases and J 11 bases, leaving 18 bases between the germline ends. The CDR3 loop reads CASARDTLWAFF. CDR3 sequence (DNA): TGTGCCAGCGCTCGGGACACCCTTTGGGCTTTCTTT.

This sequence joins TRBV28 and TRBJ1-5; D remains unclear. Between the trimmed V and J ends, which lost 6 bases and 5 bases, there was a span of 8 bases. The CDR3 sequence is 12 residues long. Germline V gene data show CDR1 as MDHEN and CDR2 as SYDVKM. DNA of the CDR3: TGTGCCAGCAGGGCAGGTCATCAGCCCCAGCATTTT. Translating gives CASRAGHQPQHF.

The chain is built from TRBV6-1 and TRBJ2-5; 9 nucleotides agree with TRBD2. The CDR3 runs 15 residues. Germline V gene lookup returns CDR1 MNHNS and CDR2 SASEGT. Unmatched junction bases numbered 4, after V lost 0 bases and J lost 5 bases. The CDR3 loop reads CASSEASGRGETQYF. The CDR3 DNA is TGTGCCAGCAGTGAAGCTAGCGGGAGAGGGGAGACCCAGTACTTC.

The V call is TRBV19, the J call TRBJ1-5; TRBD1 might be the D (6 bases). Trimming stripped 10 bases from V and 2 bases from J, with 15 bases between. The CDR3 is 14 residues long. Germline V gene data show CDR1 as LNHDA and CDR2 as SQIVND (reference sequence). The CDR3 DNA follows: TGTGCCACCAAAACAGGGCAGGGCAATCAGCCCCAGCATTTT. Its protein product is CATKTGQGNQPQHF.

The V gene is TRBV4-1, the J gene TRBJ1-4; 7 nucleotides line up with TRBD1. Trimming took 4 bases from V and 0 from J; bases not matched to a gene: 14. The V gene's germline CDR1 is MGHRA and CDR2 YSYEKL. This CDR3 is built from 19 residues. The CDR3 region has the DNA TGCGCCAGCAGCCGCAAAACAGGGGCCCCTTCTTCAACTAATGAAAAACTGTTTTTT. It specifies CASSRKTGAPSSTNEKLFF.

This chain uses TRBV19 with TRBJ1-5; possibly TRBD1 for D (6 bases). Deletions cut 3 bases from V and 2 bases from J, with 11 bases between. The germline CDR1 and CDR2 sequences are LNHDA and SQIVND (reference sequence). The CDR3 extends over 15 amino acids. Here the CDR3 DNA reads TGTGCCAGTAGTATTGGGGGCAGGGGCAATCAGCCCCAGCATTTT. It is translated as CASSIGGRGNQPQHF. Filled out from reference TRBV19 and TRBJ1-5, the complete variable domain reads DGGITQSPKYLFRKEGQNVTLSCEQNLNHDAMYWYRQDPGQGLRLIYYSQIVNDFQKGDIAEGYSVSREKKESFPLTVTSAQKNPTAFYLCASSIGGRGNQPQHFGDGTRLSIL.

The V gene is TRBV28, the J gene TRBJ1-2; D is undetermined. The V end was cut by 6 bases, the J end by 8 bases, with 13 bases between. The CDR3 extends over 12 amino acids. In germline, CDR1 is MDHEN, CDR2 SYDVKM. The CDR3 nucleotides are TGTGCCAGCAGACCCCCAGGAAGGGGCTACACCTTC. As protein: CASRPPGRGYTF.

This clone was seen only a few times. The CDR3 nucleotides read TGTGCCTGGAGCTCCGGACAGGGGGCAATTGAAAAACTGTTTTTT. Its protein product is CAWSSGQGAIEKLFF. This sequence joins TRBV30 and TRBJ1-4, with TRBD1 identical over 11 bases. V trimming: 3 bases; J trimming: 7 bases; junction bases outside the gene matches: 7. The V gene's germline CDR1 is GTSNPN and CDR2 SVGIG (reference sequence). This CDR3 is built from 15 residues.

This clone occurred once. This chain links TRBV28 with TRBJ2-1; TRBD1 might be the D (6 bases). Germline CDR1 reads MDHEN; CDR2 reads SYDVKM. The V gene lost 5 bases and the J gene lost 7 bases, with 18 bases spanning the gap. This CDR3 region has 15 residues. As DNA, the CDR3 is TGTGCCAGCAGTCTTCTCGGACAGATGGGTAATGAGCAGTTCTTC. Protein product: CASSLLGQMGNEQFF.

The chain couples TRBV5-1 to TRBJ1-1; 11 bases are shared with TRBD1. The V and J ends lost 9 bases and 4 bases, in that order; junction bases with no gene match: 8. Germline assignment: CDR1 SGHRS and CDR2 YFSETQ. The CDR3 has 14 residues. CDR3 coding DNA: TGCGCCACGGGTACCGGGACAGGGGGCACTGAAGCTTTCTTT. It yields the protein CATGTGTGGTEAFF.

This clone has more than one count but fewer than ten. The chain carries TRBV28 and TRBJ1-2; D is perhaps TRBD1 (5 bases). This CDR3 is built from 14 residues. Trimming took 2 bases from V and 5 from J, leaving 12 bases between them. CDR1 and CDR2 (germline): MDHEN, SYDVKM. CDR3 coding DNA: TGTGCCAGCAGTTTAACGGGGGGGTGGTATGGCTACACCTTC. Its translation is CASSLTGGWYGYTF.

The chain employs TRBV4-2 and TRBJ2-5, with D possibly TRBD1 on 6 matching bases. V was clipped by 4 bases and J by 5 bases, with 17 bases between them. CDR1 and CDR2 (germline): LGHNA, YNFKEQ. The length of the CDR3 is 15 residues. The CDR3 bases are TGTGCCAGCAGCCCCGACCACAGGGTCTTTGAGACCCAGTACTTC. This gives the protein CASSPDHRVFETQYF.